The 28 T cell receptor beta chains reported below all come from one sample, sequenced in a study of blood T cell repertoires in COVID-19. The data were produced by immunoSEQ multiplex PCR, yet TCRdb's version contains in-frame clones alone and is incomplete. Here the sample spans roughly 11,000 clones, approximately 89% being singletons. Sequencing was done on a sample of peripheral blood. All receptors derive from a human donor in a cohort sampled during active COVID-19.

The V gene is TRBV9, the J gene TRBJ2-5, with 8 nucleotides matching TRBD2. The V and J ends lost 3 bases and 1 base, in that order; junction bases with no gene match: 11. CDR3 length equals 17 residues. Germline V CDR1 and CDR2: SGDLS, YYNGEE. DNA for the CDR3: TGTGCCAGCAGCGCTCAGCCGGGACTAGTCTCCCAAGAGACCCAGTACTTC. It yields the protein CASSAQPGLVSQETQYF.

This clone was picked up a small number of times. For the CDR3, the DNA is TGTGCCAGCAGCTTAGACAGGGCCCCCTATGGCTACACCTTC. Protein product: CASSLDRAPYGYTF. This chain joins TRBV5-4 and TRBJ1-2; 7 positions agree with TRBD1. Germline V gene lookup returns CDR1 SGHNT and CDR2 YYREEE (reference sequence). The V gene end was trimmed by 2 bases and the J gene end by 4 bases; junction bases not matched to a gene: 5. This CDR3 comprises 14 residues.

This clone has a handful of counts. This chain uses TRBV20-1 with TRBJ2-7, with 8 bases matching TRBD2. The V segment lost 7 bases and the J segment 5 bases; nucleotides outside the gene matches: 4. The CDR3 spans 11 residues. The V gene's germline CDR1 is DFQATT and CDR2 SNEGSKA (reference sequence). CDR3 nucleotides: TGCAGTGTCGCTAGCGGGCACGAGCAGTACTTC. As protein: CSVASGHEQYF.

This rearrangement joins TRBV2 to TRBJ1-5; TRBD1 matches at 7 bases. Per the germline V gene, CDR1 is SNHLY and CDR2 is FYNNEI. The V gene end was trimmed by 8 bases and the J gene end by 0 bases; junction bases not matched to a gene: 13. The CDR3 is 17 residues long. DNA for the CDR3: TGTGCCAGCGAGAAAGAGATTCGACAGGGTAGCAATCAGCCCCAGCATTTT. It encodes CASEKEIRQGSNQPQHF.

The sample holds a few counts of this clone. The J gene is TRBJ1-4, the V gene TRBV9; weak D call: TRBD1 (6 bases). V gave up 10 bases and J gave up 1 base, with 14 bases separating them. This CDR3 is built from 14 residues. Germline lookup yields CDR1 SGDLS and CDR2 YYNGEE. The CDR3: CAASLQGTNEKLFF. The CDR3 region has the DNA TGTGCCGCCTCACTACAGGGAACTAATGAAAAACTGTTTTTT. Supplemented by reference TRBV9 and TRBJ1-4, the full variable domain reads DSGVTQTPKHLITATGQRVTLRCSPRSGDLSVYWYQQSLDQGLQFLIQYYNGEERAKGNILERFSAQQFPDLHSELNLSSLELGDSALYFCAASLQGTNEKLFFGSGTQLSVL.

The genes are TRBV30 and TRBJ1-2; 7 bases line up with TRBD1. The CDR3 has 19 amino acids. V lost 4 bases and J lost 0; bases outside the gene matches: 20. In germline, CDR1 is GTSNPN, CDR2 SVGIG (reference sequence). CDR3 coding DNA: TGTGCCTGGACGCCTAAGGGGGCAGCTCGTCTCTTAGCTAACTATGGCTACACCTTC. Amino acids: CAWTPKGAARLLANYGYTF.

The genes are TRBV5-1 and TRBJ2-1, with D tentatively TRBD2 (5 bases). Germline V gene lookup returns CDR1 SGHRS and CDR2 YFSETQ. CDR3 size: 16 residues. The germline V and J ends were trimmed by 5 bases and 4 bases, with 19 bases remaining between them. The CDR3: CASRHDPGSQYNEQFF. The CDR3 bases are TGCGCCAGCAGACATGACCCGGGATCTCAGTACAATGAGCAGTTCTTC.

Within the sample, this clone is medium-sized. The CDR3 sequence is CASSQGQIRSEQYF. As DNA, the CDR3 is TGTGCCAGCTCACAAGGACAGATTCGGAGCGAGCAGTACTTC. This chain links TRBV18 with TRBJ2-7, with D possibly being TRBD1 (6 bases). Germline-derived CDR1 and CDR2 are KGHSH and LQKENI. Trimming shortened V by 4 bases and J by 6 bases, and 16 bases separated the two germline ends. CDR3 size: 14 residues.

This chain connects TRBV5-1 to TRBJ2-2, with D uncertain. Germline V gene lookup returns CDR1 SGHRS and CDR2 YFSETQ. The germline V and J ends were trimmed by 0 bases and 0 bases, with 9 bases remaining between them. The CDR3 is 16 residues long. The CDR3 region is CASSLVADPNTGELFF. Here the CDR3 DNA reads TGCGCCAGCAGCTTGGTGGCCGATCCGAACACCGGGGAGCTGTTTTTT.

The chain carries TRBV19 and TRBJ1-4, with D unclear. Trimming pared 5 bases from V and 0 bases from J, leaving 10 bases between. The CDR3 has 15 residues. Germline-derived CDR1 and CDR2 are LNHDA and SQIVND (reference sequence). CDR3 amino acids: CASSPLVATNEKLFF. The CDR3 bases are TGTGCCAGTAGTCCATTAGTTGCAACTAATGAAAAACTGTTTTTT.

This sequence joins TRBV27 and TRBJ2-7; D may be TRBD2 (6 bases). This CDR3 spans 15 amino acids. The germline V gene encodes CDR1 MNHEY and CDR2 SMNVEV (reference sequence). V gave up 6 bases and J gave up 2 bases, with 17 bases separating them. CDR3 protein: CASSRSGVGTYEQYF. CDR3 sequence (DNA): TGTGCCAGCAGCCGTTCGGGGGTTGGCACCTACGAGCAGTACTTC.

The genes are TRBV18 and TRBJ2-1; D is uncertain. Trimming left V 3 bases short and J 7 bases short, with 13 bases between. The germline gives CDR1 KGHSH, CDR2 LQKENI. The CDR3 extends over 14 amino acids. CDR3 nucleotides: TGTGCCAGCTCACCCTCCGGTGAGGCTAATGAGCAGTTCTTC. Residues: CASSPSGEANEQFF.

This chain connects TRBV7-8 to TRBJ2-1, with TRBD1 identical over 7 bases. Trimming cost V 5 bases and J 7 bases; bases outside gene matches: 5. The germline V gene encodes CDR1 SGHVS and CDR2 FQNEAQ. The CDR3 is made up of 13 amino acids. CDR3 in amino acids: CASSRDRVNEQFF. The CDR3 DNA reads TGTGCCAGCAGCCGTGACAGGGTGAATGAGCAGTTCTTC.

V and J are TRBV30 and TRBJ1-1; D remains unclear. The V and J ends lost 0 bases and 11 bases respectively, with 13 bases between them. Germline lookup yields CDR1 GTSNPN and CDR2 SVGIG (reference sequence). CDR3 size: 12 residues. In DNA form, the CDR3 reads TGTGCCTGGAGTGTACCGGGAGGACGGGCTTTCTTT. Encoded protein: CAWSVPGGRAFF.

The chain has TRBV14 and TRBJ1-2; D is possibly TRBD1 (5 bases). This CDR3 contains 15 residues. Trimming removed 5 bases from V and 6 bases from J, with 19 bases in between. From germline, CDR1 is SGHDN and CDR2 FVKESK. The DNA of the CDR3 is TGTGCCAGCAGCTCCCGACAGAGTACCTTACATGGCTACACCTTC. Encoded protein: CASSSRQSTLHGYTF.

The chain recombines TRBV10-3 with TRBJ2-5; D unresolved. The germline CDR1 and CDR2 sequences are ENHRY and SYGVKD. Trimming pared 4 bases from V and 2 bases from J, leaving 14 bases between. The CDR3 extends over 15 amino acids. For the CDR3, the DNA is TGTGCCATCAGTGTCGGCTACGAGACACAAGAGACCCAGTACTTC. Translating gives CAISVGYETQETQYF.

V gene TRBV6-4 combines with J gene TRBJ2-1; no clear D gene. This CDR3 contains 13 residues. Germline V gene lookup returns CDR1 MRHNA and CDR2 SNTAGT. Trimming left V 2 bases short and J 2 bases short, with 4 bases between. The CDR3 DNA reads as TGTGCCAGCAGTGACCCTCCCTACAATGAGCAGTTCTTC. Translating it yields CASSDPPYNEQFF.

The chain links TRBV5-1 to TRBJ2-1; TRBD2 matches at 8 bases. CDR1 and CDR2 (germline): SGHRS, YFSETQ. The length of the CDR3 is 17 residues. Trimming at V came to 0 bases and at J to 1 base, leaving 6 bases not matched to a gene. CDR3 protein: CASSLAAAGGSYNEQFF. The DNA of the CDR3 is TGCGCCAGCAGCTTGGCCGCGGCGGGAGGATCCTACAATGAGCAGTTCTTC.

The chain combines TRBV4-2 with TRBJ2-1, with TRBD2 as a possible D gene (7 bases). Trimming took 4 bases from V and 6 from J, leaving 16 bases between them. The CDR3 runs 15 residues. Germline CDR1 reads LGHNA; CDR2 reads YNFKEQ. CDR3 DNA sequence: TGTGCCAGCAGCCTAGGCGTAGGGGGGGCCAATGAGCAGTTCTTC. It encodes CASSLGVGGANEQFF.

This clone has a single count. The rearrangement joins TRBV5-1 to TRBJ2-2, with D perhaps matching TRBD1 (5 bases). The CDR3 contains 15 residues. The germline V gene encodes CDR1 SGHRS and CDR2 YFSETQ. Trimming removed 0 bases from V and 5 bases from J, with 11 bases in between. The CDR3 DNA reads TGCGCCAGCAGCTTGGGACAGTCAGGGACCGGGGAGCTGTTTTTT. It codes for CASSLGQSGTGELFF.

The CDR3 loop reads CATSRDRVGEGGYTF. The CDR3 DNA is TGTGCCACCAGCAGAGACCGAGTAGGCGAGGGCGGCTACACCTTC. The V call is TRBV15, the J call TRBJ1-2; D remains unclear. Germline-derived CDR1 and CDR2 are LNHNV and YYDKDF (reference sequence). The CDR3 is 15 residues long. V was pared by 0 bases and J by 8 bases, with 16 bases between.

The CDR3 DNA sequence: TGTGCCAGCAGAAAACAGGGGGGCTACACCTTC. Protein: CASRKQGGYTF. The V and J genes are TRBV28 and TRBJ1-2; 7 bases agree with TRBD1. The V gene end was trimmed by 6 bases and the J gene end by 8 bases; junction bases not matched to a gene: 3. The CDR3 has 11 amino acids. Per the germline V gene, CDR1 is MDHEN and CDR2 is SYDVKM.

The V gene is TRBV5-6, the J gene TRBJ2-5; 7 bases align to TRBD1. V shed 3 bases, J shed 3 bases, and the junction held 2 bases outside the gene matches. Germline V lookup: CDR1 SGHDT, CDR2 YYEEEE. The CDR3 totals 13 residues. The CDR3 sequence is CASSYGTEETQYF. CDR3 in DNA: TGTGCCAGCAGCTACGGGACAGAAGAGACCCAGTACTTC.

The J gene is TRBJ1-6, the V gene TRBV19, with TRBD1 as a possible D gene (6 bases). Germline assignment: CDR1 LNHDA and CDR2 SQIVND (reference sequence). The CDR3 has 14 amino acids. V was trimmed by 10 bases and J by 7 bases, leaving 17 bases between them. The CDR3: CAIPPRGANSPLHF. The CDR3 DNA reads TGTGCCATCCCGCCTCGGGGGGCCAATTCACCCCTCCACTTT.

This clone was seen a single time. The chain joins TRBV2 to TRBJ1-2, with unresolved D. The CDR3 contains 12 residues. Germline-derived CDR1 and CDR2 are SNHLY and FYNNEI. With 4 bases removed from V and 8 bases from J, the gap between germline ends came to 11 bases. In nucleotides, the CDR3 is TGTGCCAGCAGTGGAGTAATAAGCGGCTACACCTTC. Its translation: CASSGVISGYTF.

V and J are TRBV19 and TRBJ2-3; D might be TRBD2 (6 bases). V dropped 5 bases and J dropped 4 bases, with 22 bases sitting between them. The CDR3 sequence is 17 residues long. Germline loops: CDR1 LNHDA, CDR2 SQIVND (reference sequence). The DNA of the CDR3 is TGTGCCAGTAGTGCCCGGGAGACCCAAAAGGTTTCAGATACGCAGTATTTT. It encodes CASSARETQKVSDTQYF. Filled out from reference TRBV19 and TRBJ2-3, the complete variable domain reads DGGITQSPKYLFRKEGQNVTLSCEQNLNHDAMYWYRQDPGQGLRLIYYSQIVNDFQKGDIAEGYSVSREKKESFPLTVTSAQKNPTAFYLCASSARETQKVSDTQYFGPGTRLTVL.

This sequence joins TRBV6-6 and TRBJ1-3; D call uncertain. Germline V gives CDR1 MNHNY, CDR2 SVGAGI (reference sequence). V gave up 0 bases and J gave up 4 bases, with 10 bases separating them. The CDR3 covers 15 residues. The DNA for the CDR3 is TGTGCCAGCAGTTACTCGGTTGCGGGGGGAAACACCATATATTTT. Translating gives CASSYSVAGGNTIYF.

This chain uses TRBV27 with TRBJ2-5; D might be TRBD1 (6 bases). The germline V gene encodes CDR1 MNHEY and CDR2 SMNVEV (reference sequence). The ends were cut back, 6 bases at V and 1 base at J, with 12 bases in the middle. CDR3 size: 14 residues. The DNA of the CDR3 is TGTGCCAGCAGGAGAGGACAGAGCCAAGAGACCCAGTACTTC. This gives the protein CASRRGQSQETQYF.